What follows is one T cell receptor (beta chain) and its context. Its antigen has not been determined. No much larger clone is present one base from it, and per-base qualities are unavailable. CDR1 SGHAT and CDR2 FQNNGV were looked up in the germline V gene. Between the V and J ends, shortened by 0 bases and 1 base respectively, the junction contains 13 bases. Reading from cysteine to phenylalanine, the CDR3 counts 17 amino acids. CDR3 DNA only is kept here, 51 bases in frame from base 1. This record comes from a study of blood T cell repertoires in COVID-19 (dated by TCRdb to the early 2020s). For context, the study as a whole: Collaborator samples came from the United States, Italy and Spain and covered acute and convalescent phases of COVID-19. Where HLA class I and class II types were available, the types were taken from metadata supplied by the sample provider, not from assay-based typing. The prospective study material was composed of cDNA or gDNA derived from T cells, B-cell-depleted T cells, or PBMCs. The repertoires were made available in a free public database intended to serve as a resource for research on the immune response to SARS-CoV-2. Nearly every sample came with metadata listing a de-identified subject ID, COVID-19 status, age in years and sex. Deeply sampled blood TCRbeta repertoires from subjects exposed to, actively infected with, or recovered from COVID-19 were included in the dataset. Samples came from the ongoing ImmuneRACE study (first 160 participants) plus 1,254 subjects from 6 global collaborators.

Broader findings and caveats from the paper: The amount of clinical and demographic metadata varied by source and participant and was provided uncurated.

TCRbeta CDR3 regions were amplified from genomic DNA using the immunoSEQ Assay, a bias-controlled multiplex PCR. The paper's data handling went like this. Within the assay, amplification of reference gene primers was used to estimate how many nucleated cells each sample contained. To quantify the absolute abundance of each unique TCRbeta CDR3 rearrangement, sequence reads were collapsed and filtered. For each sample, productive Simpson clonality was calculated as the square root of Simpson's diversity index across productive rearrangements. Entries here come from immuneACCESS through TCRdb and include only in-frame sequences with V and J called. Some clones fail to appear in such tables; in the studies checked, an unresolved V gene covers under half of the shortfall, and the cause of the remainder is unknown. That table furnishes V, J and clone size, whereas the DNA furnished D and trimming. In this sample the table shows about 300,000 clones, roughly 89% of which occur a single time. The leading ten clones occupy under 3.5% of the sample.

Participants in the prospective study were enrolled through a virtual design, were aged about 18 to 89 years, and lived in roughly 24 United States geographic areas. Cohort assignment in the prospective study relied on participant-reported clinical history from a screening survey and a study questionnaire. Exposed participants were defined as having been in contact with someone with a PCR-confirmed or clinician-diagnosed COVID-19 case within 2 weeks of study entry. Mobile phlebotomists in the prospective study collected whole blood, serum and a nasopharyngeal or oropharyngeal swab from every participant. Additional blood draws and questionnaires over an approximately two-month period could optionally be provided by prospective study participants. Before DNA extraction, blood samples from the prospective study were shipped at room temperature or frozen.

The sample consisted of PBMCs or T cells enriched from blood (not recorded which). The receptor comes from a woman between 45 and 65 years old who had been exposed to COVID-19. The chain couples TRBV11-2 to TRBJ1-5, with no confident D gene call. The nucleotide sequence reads TGTGCCAGCAGCTTAGACGTGGTTGTCGGGAGCAATCAGCCCCAGCATTTT. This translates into CASSLDVVVGSNQPQHF.